This TCR beta chain was identified during a study of radiotherapy plus CTLA-4 blockade in lung cancer. The overall study: An objective response was seen in approximately 17% of patients, and disease control in about 31%.

Here immunoSEQ multiplex PCR was the method, and the copy in TCRdb shows in-frame clones only, minus some. The sample carries 75,000 to 100,000 clones, about 81% recorded once. The CDR3 spans 14 residues. Trimming pared 3 bases from V and 5 bases from J, leaving 13 bases between. Per germline, CDR1 SGHNT and CDR2 YENEEA. Ipilimumab-mediated CTLA-4 blockade plus focal radiation was given to patients having chemo-refractory metastatic non-small-cell lung cancer. V and J are TRBV11-3 and TRBJ2-5; perhaps TRBD2 as D (5 bases). The sequence was collected from a human donor with non-small cell lung cancer who had a partial response to radiotherapy plus ipilimumab. The specimen comprised peripheral blood, sampled from a patient treated with radiotherapy plus ipilimumab. The CDR3 loop is CASSLSGKAETQYF. CDR3 DNA: TGTGCCAGCAGCTTGTCCGGGAAGGCTGAGACCCAGTACTTC. Full variable domain (missing parts from reference TRBV11-3 and TRBJ2-5): EAGVVQSPRYKIIEKKQPVAFWCNPISGHNTLYWYLQNLGQGPELLIRYENEEAVDDSQLPKDRFSAERLKGVDSTLKIQPAELGDSAVYLCASSLSGKAETQYFGPGTRLLVL.